This T cell receptor (beta chain) was identified in a study of blood T cell repertoires in COVID-19. For the study at large: The analysed material was cDNA or gDNA that came from T cells, B-cell-depleted T cells, or PBMCs.

Seattle's enrolled individuals joined amid active infection and were then monitored longitudinally. The germline CDR1 and CDR2 sequences are KGHDR and SFDVKD. This CDR3 is built from 15 residues. The ends lost 5 bases at V and 5 bases at J; junction bases unmatched: 8. Original data processing: Estimation of nucleated cell counts relied on the amplification of reference gene primers. Some clones are missing from TCRdb's copy, which holds only in-frame ones; the method was immunoSEQ multiplex PCR. That table gives V, J and clone size, and the DNA gave D and trimming. The data show 140,000 or so clones, about 88% seen once.

The receptor was derived from a human donor with COVID-19, enrolled during active disease. The donor label of this sample is uncertain. The sequenced material came from peripheral blood. The rearrangement links TRBV24-1 to TRBJ1-1, with 9 bases lining up with TRBD1. CDR3 residues: CATSATGGSRTEAFF. The CDR3 nucleotides read TGTGCCACCAGTGCCACAGGGGGCTCTCGAACTGAAGCTTTCTTT.